The 7 T cell receptor beta chains given below trace back to one sample, sequenced in a study of T-cell memory formation after mild COVID-19. TCRdb called the 5' RACE reads again in MiXCR, with one record for every CDR3 protein. The data contain 380,000 or so distinct CDR3 sequences, approximately 15% of them singletons. The specimen was PBMCs or a T cell subset sorted from them (not recorded which). The receptor source for this set is a man aged 18 to 30 who had mild COVID-19 (a few samples of this study predate the infection). Cell type and time point are not known.

The V gene is TRBV4-2, the J gene TRBJ1-2; D unresolved. Trimming shortened V by 0 bases and J by 1 base, and 18 bases separated the two germline ends. The CDR3 spans 18 residues. Germline CDR1 reads LGHNA; CDR2 reads YNFKEQ. CDR3 bases: TGTGCCAGCAGCCAAGATAAGTTCGTGGGCGGGCGTAACTATGGCTACACCTTC. Protein: CASSQDKFVGGRNYGYTF.

The chain links TRBV4-3 to TRBJ1-6; no clear D gene. The CDR3 is made up of 16 amino acids. Germline CDR1 and CDR2: LGHNA and YSLEER. V gave up 0 bases and J gave up 7 bases, with 13 bases separating them. As DNA, the CDR3 is TGCGCCAGCAGCCAAGAGCAGAGAGGGTGGAATTCACCCCTCCACTTT. Translated: CASSQEQRGWNSPLHF.

The CDR3 spells CASSLVVAGVTGELFF. The CDR3, as DNA: TGTGCCAGCAGCTTAGTTGTGGCAGGGGTAACCGGGGAGCTGTTTTTT. The chain uses TRBV7-6 and TRBJ2-2; D perhaps matches TRBD1 (6 bases). Deletions cut 1 base from V and 5 bases from J, with 14 bases between. The CDR3 is 16 amino acids. The V gene's germline CDR1 is SGHVS and CDR2 FNYEAQ.

The CDR3 loop reads CSAKWTGGVDQPQHF. For the CDR3, the DNA is TGCAGTGCTAAGTGGACAGGGGGTGTTGATCAGCCCCAGCATTTT. The chain employs TRBV20-1 and TRBJ1-5; 10 nucleotides agree with TRBD1. Per the germline V gene, CDR1 is DFQATT and CDR2 is SNEGSKA (reference sequence). V shed 4 bases, J shed 5 bases, and the junction held 8 bases outside the gene matches. This CDR3 contains 15 residues.

This clonotype was counted ten times or more. The chain recombines TRBV9 with TRBJ2-3; D may correspond to TRBD1 or TRBD2 (5 bases each). Trimming shortened V by 4 bases and J by 3 bases, and 21 bases separated the two germline ends. The CDR3 has 17 amino acids. CDR1 is SGDLS, CDR2 YYNGEE, per germline. As DNA, the CDR3 is TGTGCCAGCAGCCCTTGGGGACGCTTAGGGGCTACAGATACGCAGTATTTT. Translated: CASSPWGRLGATDTQYF.

This clonotype was recorded a few times. The chain links TRBV11-2 to TRBJ2-1, with 11 bases identical to TRBD2. V shed 1 base and J 6 bases; nucleotides not matched to a gene: 8. This CDR3 comprises 17 residues. Germline V CDR1 and CDR2: SGHAT, FQNNGV. Here the CDR3 reads CASSLGRLAGTGNEQFF. CDR3 bases: TGTGCCAGCAGCTTAGGGCGACTAGCGGGAACTGGCAATGAGCAGTTCTTC.

This chain links TRBV2 with TRBJ1-1; no clear D gene. The V gene's germline CDR1 is SNHLY and CDR2 FYNNEI. Between the trimmed V and J ends, which lost 5 bases and 4 bases, there was a span of 14 bases. The CDR3 covers 14 residues. CDR3 in DNA: TGTGCCAGCAGTACACCGCCCACCTCCACTGAAGCTTTCTTT. This codes for CASSTPPTSTEAFF.